This T cell receptor (beta chain) was profiled in a study of neoadjuvant anti-PD-1 for oral cavity cancer. Background on the study: Most patients had three to four biweekly doses of 3 mg/kg nivolumab before resection.

Generated by immunoSEQ multiplex PCR, the TCRdb table keeps only in-frame clones and is missing some. The table lists approximately 17,000 clones, about 68% of them singletons. This CDR3 contains 13 residues. Germline lookup yields CDR1 MNHNY and CDR2 SVGAGI (reference sequence). Trimming took 2 bases from V and 2 from J, leaving 7 bases between them. Sample: PBMCs, taken before nivolumab (anti-PD-1) treatment. This chain connects TRBV6-6 to TRBJ2-7; D is unresolved. The TCR comes from a person aged 35 to 85 with oral cavity squamous cell carcinoma. Written as DNA, the CDR3 is TGTGCCAGCAGTTACAGGGAAGCCTACGAGCAGTACTTC. Translation: CASSYREAYEQYF.